The 26 T cell receptor beta chains in this list originate from one sample, sequenced in a study of blood T cell repertoires in COVID-19. Assay used: immunoSEQ multiplex PCR; TCRdb lists only in-frame clones, some missing. The table shows about 210,000 clones, with 80% to 90% occurring only once. Sequencing was carried out using peripheral blood. These TCRs come from a woman in her thirties or forties with active or convalescent COVID-19.

The rearrangement joins TRBV9 to TRBJ1-4; 8 bases align to TRBD1. J gave up 6 bases and V 4 bases, and 8 bases lay outside the gene matches. Per germline, CDR1 SGDLS and CDR2 YYNGEE. The CDR3 runs to 15 residues. The CDR3 nucleotides are TGTGCCAGCAGCACAGCCAGGGGGCGCGATGAAAAACTGTTTTTT. Its protein product is CASSTARGRDEKLFF.

This chain's CDR3 is CASTYRVYEQYF. DNA for the CDR3: TGCGCCAGCACTTACAGGGTCTACGAGCAGTACTTC. V usage is TRBV10-1 and J usage is TRBJ2-7; D perhaps matches TRBD1 (6 bases). The CDR3 extends over 12 amino acids. V was cut by 7 bases and J by 3 bases, with 10 bases left in between. Germline assignment: CDR1 WNHNN and CDR2 SYGVQD (reference sequence).

The chain has TRBV24-1 and TRBJ1-2, with D maybe TRBD1 (5 bases). V was trimmed by 3 bases and J by 2 bases, leaving 9 bases between them. This CDR3 is 14 amino acids long. Per the germline V gene, CDR1 is KGHDR and CDR2 is SFDVKD. The CDR3 here is CATSDQGFNYGYTF. The CDR3 DNA is TGTGCCACCAGTGATCAGGGATTCAACTATGGCTACACCTTC.

The chain links TRBV5-4 to TRBJ1-3; unclear D gene. The germline gives CDR1 SGHNT, CDR2 YYREEE (reference sequence). The CDR3 loop spans 13 amino acids. V was shortened by 3 bases and J by 5 bases, with 9 bases between the two germline ends. The DNA for the CDR3 is TGTGCCAGCAGCTCGGAGCGACGAAACACCATATATTTT. Protein product: CASSSERRNTIYF.

This clone came up once. V is TRBV24-1 and J is TRBJ1-2, with no clear D. This CDR3 has 12 amino acids. Germline CDR1 reads KGHDR; CDR2 reads SFDVKD. Trimming shortened V by 4 bases and J by 4 bases, and 6 bases separated the two germline ends. CDR3: CATSDRSYGYTF. The CDR3 nucleotides read TGTGCCACCAGTGACAGAAGCTATGGCTACACCTTC.

This sequence joins TRBV24-1 and TRBJ2-2; D not resolved. CDR3 length: 14 residues. Germline CDR1 is KGHDR and CDR2 is SFDVKD. Trimming left V 8 bases short and J 4 bases short, with 13 bases between. CDR3 residues: CATNQPEFTGELFF. CDR3 DNA sequence: TGTGCCACCAACCAACCGGAGTTCACCGGGGAGCTGTTTTTT.

The V call is TRBV30, the J call TRBJ1-1; possibly TRBD1 for D (6 bases). The V end was cut by 2 bases, the J end by 7 bases, with 11 bases between. CDR3 length: 12 residues. CDR1 is GTSNPN, CDR2 SVGIG, per germline (reference sequence). This chain's CDR3 is CAWSLTGNEAFF. The CDR3 nucleotides read TGTGCCTGGAGTTTAACAGGGAATGAAGCTTTCTTT. The whole variable domain, filled in from reference TRBV30 and TRBJ1-1, reads SQTIHQWPATLVQPVGSPLSLECTVEGTSNPNLYWYRQAAGRGLQLLFYSVGIGQISSEVPQNLSASRPQDRQFILSSKKLLLSDSGFYLCAWSLTGNEAFFGQGTRLTVV.

This clone appeared a few times. The chain is built from TRBV5-1 and TRBJ2-7; 11 nucleotides line up with TRBD2. CDR1 and CDR2 (germline): SGHRS, YFSETQ. CDR3 length equals 20 residues. The J segment lost 3 bases and the V segment lost 4 bases, leaving 21 bases of the junction unmatched. The DNA for the CDR3 is TGCGCCAGCAGCCCGCGACTAGCGGGATCACTAACGTCGTCCATCTACGAGCAGTACTTC. Residues: CASSPRLAGSLTSSIYEQYF.

The chain uses TRBV24-1 and TRBJ1-1; perhaps TRBD1 as D (5 bases). In germline, CDR1 is KGHDR, CDR2 SFDVKD. This CDR3 comprises 14 residues. Trimming cost V 2 bases and J 6 bases, with 12 bases left between them. The CDR3 sequence is CATSDSYQGAEAFF. DNA of the CDR3: TGTGCCACCAGTGATTCGTACCAGGGTGCTGAAGCTTTCTTT.

The chain has TRBV3-1 (or the pseudogene TRBV3-2) and TRBJ2-1; D is ambiguous. V lost 4 bases and J lost 0, with 13 bases in between. The germline V gene has CDR1 LGHDT and CDR2 YNNKEL (reference sequence). The CDR3 covers 16 residues. The CDR3 DNA follows: TGTGCCAGCAGCCCACGAGCGAGAAGCTCCTACAATGAGCAGTTCTTC. Protein sequence: CASSPRARSSYNEQFF.

In this sample, this clone turned up once. This chain uses TRBV29-1 with TRBJ1-1; no clear D gene. Per the germline V gene, CDR1 is SQVTM and CDR2 is ANQGSEA. V lost 2 bases and J 1 base, leaving 11 bases between the germline ends. The CDR3 sequence is 14 residues long. The chain's CDR3 is CSVEWEAANTEAFF. The CDR3, as DNA: TGCAGCGTTGAATGGGAGGCCGCGAACACTGAAGCTTTCTTT.

This sequence joins TRBV28 and TRBJ1-2; no reliable D call. The V end lost 6 bases, the J end lost 8 bases, and 10 bases lay between the germline ends. Looked up from germline, CDR1 is MDHEN and CDR2 is SYDVKM. The CDR3 length is 11 residues. Here the CDR3 DNA reads TGTGCCAGCAGAAACGGGTACGGCTACACCTTC. Encoded protein: CASRNGYGYTF.

The V call is TRBV5-8, the J call TRBJ2-3; maybe TRBD1 (7 bases). The V gene lost 6 bases and the J gene lost 4 bases, with 18 bases spanning the gap. CDR1 SGHTS and CDR2 YDEGEE come from the germline V gene. This CDR3 is built from 15 residues. The CDR3 loop reads CASTRGGGESDTQYF. CDR3 DNA sequence: TGTGCCAGCACCCGAGGAGGGGGCGAGTCAGATACGCAGTATTTT.

The rearrangement uses TRBV7-2 and TRBJ2-7; D is ambiguous. V gave up 3 bases and J gave up 4 bases, with 13 bases separating them. Germline V gene data show CDR1 as SGHTA and CDR2 as FQGNSA. This CDR3 is 14 amino acids long. The CDR3 here is CASSFLQASYEQYF. The CDR3 nucleotides are TGTGCCAGCAGCTTCCTTCAAGCATCTTACGAGCAGTACTTC.

The CDR3 nucleotides are TGCGCCAGCAGCCAAGGTTTGCAGGGATCGAAGCCCCAGCATTTT. This encodes CASSQGLQGSKPQHF. The gene calls are TRBV4-1 and TRBJ1-5; TRBD1 is a possible D gene (5 bases). The CDR3 is 15 amino acids. The V end was cut by 1 base, the J end by 8 bases, with 15 bases between. Looked up from germline, CDR1 is MGHRA and CDR2 is YSYEKL.

The genes are TRBV4-3 and TRBJ1-2; 7 bases fit TRBD1. Unmatched junction bases numbered 5, after V lost 0 bases and J lost 4 bases. Germline V gene sequence: CDR1 LGHNA, CDR2 YSLEER. CDR3 length: 15 residues. Here the CDR3 reads CASSQDEDRVYGYTF. The CDR3 DNA reads TGCGCCAGCAGCCAAGACGAAGACAGGGTCTATGGCTACACCTTC.

The V call is TRBV19, the J call TRBJ2-2; TRBD2 aligns across 12 bases. With V trimmed by 5 bases and J by 6 bases, 7 bases remained unmatched. Germline V gene sequence: CDR1 LNHDA, CDR2 SQIVND (reference sequence). The CDR3 is 16 amino acids. The chain's CDR3 is CASSVTSGGGPGELFF. Here the CDR3 DNA reads TGTGCCAGTAGTGTGACTAGCGGGGGAGGGCCCGGGGAGCTGTTTTTT.

The chain carries TRBV11-2 and TRBJ2-3, with D hard to call. Germline V gives CDR1 SGHAT, CDR2 FQNNGV. The CDR3 is 15 residues long. Trimming shortened V by 5 bases and J by 2 bases, and 14 bases separated the two germline ends. CDR3 amino acids: CASSRGWRDTDTQYF. Here the CDR3 DNA reads TGTGCCAGCAGCCGCGGTTGGCGAGACACAGATACGCAGTATTTT. Together with reference TRBV11-2 and TRBJ2-3, the CDR3 gives the full variable domain: EAGVAQSPRYKIIEKRQSVAFWCNPISGHATLYWYQQILGQGPKLLIQFQNNGVVDDSQLPKDRFSAERLKGVDSTLKIQPAKLEDSAVYLCASSRGWRDTDTQYFGPGTRLTVL.

The V call is TRBV6-2 or TRBV6-3, the J call TRBJ2-1; TRBD2 agrees at 12 bases. Per the germline V gene, CDR1 is MNHEY and CDR2 is SVGEGT. The ends lost 2 bases at V and 10 bases at J; junction bases unmatched: 12. The CDR3 totals 17 residues. Written as DNA, the CDR3 is TGTGCCAGCAGTTACCCTAGACTAGCGGGGGCGACGTGGGAGCAGTTCTTC. Its protein is CASSYPRLAGATWEQFF.

The chain recombines TRBV2 with TRBJ1-3; 8 nucleotides line up with TRBD1. Germline values: CDR1 SNHLY, CDR2 FYNNEI. Trimming removed 7 bases from V and 4 bases from J; junction bases left unmatched: 6. The CDR3 consists of 14 residues. CDR3 protein: CASMDRANGNTIYF. In nucleotides, the CDR3 is TGTGCCAGCATGGACAGGGCGAACGGAAACACCATATATTTT.

The V call is TRBV19, the J call TRBJ1-2; 7 nucleotides match TRBD1. The CDR3 has 15 residues. Germline V gene data show CDR1 as LNHDA and CDR2 as SQIVND (reference sequence). V dropped 3 bases and J dropped 5; count of bases not matched to a gene: 9. DNA of the CDR3: TGTGCCAGTAGTATCACCCACAGGGGTCCTTATGGCTACACCTTC. Translated, it gives CASSITHRGPYGYTF. The entire variable domain, with the rest obtained from reference TRBV19 and TRBJ1-2, is as follows: DGGITQSPKYLFRKEGQNVTLSCEQNLNHDAMYWYRQDPGQGLRLIYYSQIVNDFQKGDIAEGYSVSREKKESFPLTVTSAQKNPTAFYLCASSITHRGPYGYTFGSGTRLTVV.

V is TRBV4-1 and J is TRBJ1-4; D possibly corresponds to TRBD1 (6 bases). CDR3 size: 16 residues. Trimming cost V 0 bases and J 8 bases, with 16 bases left between them. Germline V lookup: CDR1 MGHRA, CDR2 YSYEKL. The CDR3 sequence is CASSQEMAGASEKLFF. In DNA, the CDR3 is TGCGCCAGCAGCCAAGAAATGGCGGGGGCGTCCGAAAAACTGTTTTTT.

The chain employs TRBV25-1 and TRBJ1-1; no reliable D call. CDR3 length: 13 amino acids. V was shortened by 4 bases and J by 5 bases, with 11 bases between the two germline ends. Germline V CDR1 and CDR2: MGHDK, SYGVNS. Here the CDR3 reads CASSAPDLTEAFF. The CDR3 coding sequence is TGTGCCAGCAGTGCCCCTGATCTAACTGAAGCTTTCTTT. The full variable domain, rest sourced from reference TRBV25-1 and TRBJ1-1, is EADIYQTPRYLVIGTGKKITLECSQTMGHDKMYWYQQDPGMELHLIHYSYGVNSTEKGDLSSESTVSRIRTEHFPLTLESARPSHTSQYLCASSAPDLTEAFFGQGTRLTVV.

This chain joins TRBV18 and TRBJ1-4; D gene uncertain. The ends were cut back, 5 bases at V and 0 bases at J, with 4 bases in the middle. The germline CDR1 and CDR2 sequences are KGHSH and LQKENI. The CDR3 spans 13 residues. The CDR3 loop is CASSSATNEKLFF. The CDR3 bases are TGTGCCAGCTCATCGGCAACTAATGAAAAACTGTTTTTT.

The chain uses TRBV19 and TRBJ2-5; 11 positions match TRBD1. Germline loops: CDR1 LNHDA, CDR2 SQIVND (reference sequence). This CDR3 is built from 15 residues. The junction had 3 bases not matched to a gene; V was cut back by 4 bases and J by 2 bases. The CDR3 here is CASSNRDRGQETQYF. In DNA, the CDR3 is TGTGCCAGTAGTAACCGGGACAGGGGGCAAGAGACCCAGTACTTC. The complete variable domain, with remaining parts taken from reference TRBV19 and TRBJ2-5, reads DGGITQSPKYLFRKEGQNVTLSCEQNLNHDAMYWYRQDPGQGLRLIYYSQIVNDFQKGDIAEGYSVSREKKESFPLTVTSAQKNPTAFYLCASSNRDRGQETQYFGPGTRLLVL.

V is TRBV10-3 and J is TRBJ1-3, with 7 bases aligning to TRBD1. The V segment lost 8 bases and the J segment 1 base; nucleotides outside the gene matches: 11. This CDR3 is built from 16 residues. Germline CDR1 and CDR2: ENHRY and SYGVKD. CDR3 nucleotide sequence: TGTGCCATCTCTAGGGGGACAGTCACTTCTGGAAACACCATATATTTT. Protein product: CAISRGTVTSGNTIYF.